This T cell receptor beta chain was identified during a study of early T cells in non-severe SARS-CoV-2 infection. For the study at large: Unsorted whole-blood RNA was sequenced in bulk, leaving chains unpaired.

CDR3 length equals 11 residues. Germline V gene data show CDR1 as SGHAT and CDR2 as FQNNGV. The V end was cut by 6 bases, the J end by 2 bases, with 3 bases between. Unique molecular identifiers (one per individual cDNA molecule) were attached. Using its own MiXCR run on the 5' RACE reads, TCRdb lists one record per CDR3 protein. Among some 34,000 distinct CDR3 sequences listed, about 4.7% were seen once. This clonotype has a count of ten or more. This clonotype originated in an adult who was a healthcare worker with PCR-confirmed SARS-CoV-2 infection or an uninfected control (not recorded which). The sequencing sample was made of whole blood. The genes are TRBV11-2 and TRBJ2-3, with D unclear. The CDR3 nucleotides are TGTGCCAGCAGGGTCACAGATACGCAGTATTTT. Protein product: CASRVTDTQYF.